These 13 T cell receptor beta chains came from one sample sequenced in a study of T cell repertoires in cytomegalovirus infection. TCRdb processed the reads anew with MiXCR; each CDR3 protein has one entry. The table lists 600,000 to 700,000 distinct CDR3 sequences, around 30% of them singletons. For these receptors, no antigen is known. Sequences were derived from cultured PBMCs, sampled from culture after CMV antigen stimulation. The receptors come from a human donor in good health (CMV status not recorded). Some clones in this sample may be carry-over from other donors' samples.

This clonotype has more than one count but fewer than ten. J is TRBJ2-5 and V is TRBV4-2, with 8 bases matching TRBD2. The CDR3 consists of 14 residues. CDR1 and CDR2 (germline): LGHNA, YNFKEQ. Germline trimming cut 1 base from V and 5 bases from J; bases unmatched to any gene: 3. The CDR3 nucleotides are TGTGCCAGCAGCCAAGGCGGGAGGTGGGAGACCCAGTACTTC. Its protein is CASSQGGRWETQYF.

As for this clonotype: Since a much larger clone is just one base distant, this may be a read error. The chain employs TRBV7-9 and TRBJ2-5; TRBD2 matches 15 bases. J gave up 2 bases and V 3 bases, and 1 base lay outside the gene matches. The CDR3 length is 16 residues. CDR1 SEHNR and CDR2 FQNEAQ come from the germline V gene (reference sequence). The CDR3 is CASSFGLAGGQETQYF. CDR3 in DNA: TGTGCCAGCAGCTTCGGACTAGCGGGGGGGCAAGAGACCCAGTACTTC.

V and J are TRBV7-9 and TRBJ2-1, with 7 bases aligning to TRBD2. Per germline, CDR1 SEHNR and CDR2 FQNEAQ (reference sequence). The CDR3 sequence is 16 residues long. V gave up 5 bases and J gave up 8 bases; unmatched junction bases: 15. Written as DNA, the CDR3 is TGTGCCAGCAGCCCCTCTGGACGGGGGGATGGTTATGAGCAGTTCTTC. Translation: CASSPSGRGDGYEQFF.

This chain connects TRBV28 to TRBJ1-5; D gene unclear. Germline CDR1 MDHEN, CDR2 SYDVKM. This CDR3 contains 14 residues. V lost 5 bases and J lost 7, with 15 bases in between. CDR3: CASSPSGVGQPQHF. The CDR3 coding sequence is TGTGCCAGCAGTCCAAGTGGGGTAGGCCAGCCCCAGCATTTT.

The chain has TRBV10-3 and TRBJ2-2; 8 nucleotides line up with TRBD1. The CDR3 has 14 amino acids. Germline V CDR1 and CDR2: ENHRY, SYGVKD. The ends lost 9 bases at V and 1 base at J; junction bases unmatched: 4. The CDR3 bases are TGTGCCATATCCGGGACAGGGAACACCGGGGAGCTGTTTTTT. This gives the protein CAISGTGNTGELFF.

This clonotype appeared many times. The chain is built from TRBV7-2 and TRBJ2-2; TRBD2 matches at 12 bases. The CDR3 runs to 15 residues. V was clipped by 5 bases and J by 6 bases; unmatched bases: 4. CDR1 and CDR2 from the germline V gene are SGHTA and FQGNSA. The CDR3 sequence: CASSAGLAGPGELFF. In nucleotides, the CDR3 is TGTGCCAGCAGCGCGGGACTAGCGGGCCCCGGGGAGCTGTTTTTT. Drawing the rest from reference TRBV7-2 and TRBJ2-2, the complete variable domain is GAGVSQSPSNKVTEKGKDVELRCDPISGHTALYWYRQSLGQGLEFLIYFQGNSAPDKSGLPSDRFSAERTGGSVSTLTIQRTQQEDSAVYLCASSAGLAGPGELFFGEGSRLTVL.

The rearrangement links TRBV6-1 to TRBJ2-3; the D gene is possibly TRBD2 (7 bases). CDR1 is MNHNS and CDR2 is SASEGT in the germline V gene. V dropped 6 bases and J dropped 6 bases, with 25 bases sitting between them. The CDR3 is 17 amino acids. The CDR3 region is CASRGRAGAGRGDTQYF. For the CDR3, the DNA is TGTGCCAGCAGGGGAAGAGCCGGAGCGGGGAGGGGGGATACGCAGTATTTT.

The chain carries TRBV6-1 and TRBJ1-5; D is ambiguous. V was trimmed by 7 bases and J by 3 bases, leaving 16 bases between them. The germline V gene has CDR1 MNHNS and CDR2 SASEGT. This CDR3 is 15 amino acids long. The CDR3 DNA sequence: TGTGCCAGCACCTTTCAAGGACCGTTCAATCAGCCCCAGCATTTT. Translation: CASTFQGPFNQPQHF.

This clonotype occurred a few times. The V and J genes are TRBV2 and TRBJ1-4; tentatively, D is TRBD1 (6 bases). The CDR3 consists of 14 residues. Per the germline V gene, CDR1 is SNHLY and CDR2 is FYNNEI. Trimming cost V 8 bases and J 8 bases, with 18 bases left between them. The CDR3 DNA sequence: TGTGCCAGCTATGAAACAACAGGGATCGAAAAACTGTTTTTT. It encodes CASYETTGIEKLFF.

The rearrangement links TRBV7-6 to TRBJ2-7; D remains unclear. Germline V CDR1 and CDR2: SGHVS, FNYEAQ. This CDR3 contains 11 residues. V was shortened by 6 bases and J by 9 bases, with 12 bases between the two germline ends. This CDR3 reads CASSVGIGQYF. CDR3 nucleotides: TGTGCCAGCAGTGTAGGAATCGGGCAGTACTTC.

This clonotype has only a few counts. V gene TRBV7-2 combines with J gene TRBJ2-1, with a weak D call TRBD1 (7 bases). This CDR3 comprises 14 residues. Germline V gene data show CDR1 as SGHTA and CDR2 as FQGNSA. Trimming took 4 bases from V and 13 from J, leaving 20 bases between them. For the CDR3, the DNA is TGTGCCAGCAGCTCCCCGCGACAGGGAGGAGTCCAGTTCTTC. The encoded protein is CASSSPRQGGVQFF.

This chain links TRBV12-3 or TRBV12-4 with TRBJ2-2; unclear D gene. This CDR3 has 14 residues. The V end was cut by 6 bases, the J end by 1 base, with 9 bases between. The CDR3 DNA reads TGTGCCAGCAGATGGGGTTGGAACACCGGGGAGCTGTTTTTT. It encodes CASRWGWNTGELFF.

Comments on this clonotype: This could be a read error, since a much larger clone is one nucleotide away. The rearrangement joins TRBV7-2 to TRBJ2-1; TRBD2 matches 14 bases. The CDR3 extends over 15 amino acids. Germline CDR1 reads SGHTA; CDR2 reads FQGNSA. CDR3 in amino acids: CASSWGLAGANVQFF. Written as DNA, the CDR3 is TGTGCCAGCAGCTGGGGACTAGCGGGAGCGAATGTGCAGTTCTTC.